Only one count was recorded for the clone carrying this T cell receptor beta chain. Its antigen is unknown. This entry belongs to a study of cytomegalovirus exposure and HLA in healthy donors. Study-wide background: Earlier results showed approximately 110 million unique TCR beta sequences derived from approximately 180 million T cells. Regarding the study as a whole: In a later analysis, CMV-associated beta chains were mostly HLA-associated, it appeared.

Primers included in the PCR were 60 Vbeta and 13 Jbeta primers. Clones were read by immunoSEQ multiplex PCR, and TCRdb kept only the in-frame ones, dropping some. The sample has 80,000 to 100,000 clones; about four fifths are singletons. This CDR3 is 15 amino acids long. In germline, CDR1 is SGHNT, CDR2 YYREEE (reference sequence). With 3 bases clipped from V and 2 bases from J, the junction kept 4 bases outside the gene matches. This TCR came from a female donor in good health and CMV-seropositive. The material sequenced was PBMCs. The chain joins TRBV5-4 to TRBJ1-3; 8 nucleotides agree with TRBD1. The CDR3 bases are TGTGCCAGCAGCTCAGCGGACAGGGCTGGAAACACCATATATTTT. It is translated as CASSSADRAGNTIYF.